This T cell receptor beta chain was identified during a study of blood T cell repertoires in COVID-19. Study information: Samples of COVID-19 (acute and convalescent) were obtained from the United States, Italy and Spain.

Authors' data handling: Estimation of nucleated cell counts was performed using reference gene primer amplification. Using immunoSEQ multiplex PCR, the repertoire was profiled, and TCRdb retains in-frame clones only, with some absent. The V and J calls and clone size are taken from that table; D and trimming were inferred from the DNA. Among roughly 250,000 clones listed, 70% to 90% were seen once. Which cohort a participant joined came from the clinical history participants gave. Two negative PCRs, clearance, or symptom resolution characterized the recovered Cohort 3 donors. V lost 1 base and J 5 bases, leaving 17 bases between the germline ends. In germline, CDR1 is SGHAT, CDR2 FQNNGV. This CDR3 comprises 16 residues.

The material sequenced was PBMCs or T cells enriched from blood (not recorded which). The chain links TRBV11-2 to TRBJ1-1; perhaps TRBD1 as D (6 bases). The receptor comes from a woman aged 45-65 years who had recovered from COVID-19. The CDR3 DNA reads TGTGCCAGCAGCTTAGGTAGGGAACAGGGTTGGACTGAAGCTTTCTTT. As protein: CASSLGREQGWTEAFF.